These 19 T cell receptor beta chains were all obtained from the same sample, sequenced in a study of CD8+CD57+ T cells in acquired aplastic anemia. TCR beta VDJ and CDR3 were profiled, and genomic DNA was the template. One entry per CDR3 protein results from TCRdb running MiXCR on the reads. The sample has around 170,000 distinct CDR3 sequences; 48% are singletons. Patients chosen for sequencing had CD8+CD57+ cells that had expanded, as shown by flow cytometry. Sequencing input: sorted CD4+, CD8+, or CD8+CD57+ T cells (not recorded which) from PBMCs. The receptor source for this set is a human donor with aplastic anemia.

V usage is TRBV19 and J usage is TRBJ1-1; tentative D call: TRBD1 (5 bases). Germline lookup yields CDR1 LNHDA and CDR2 SQIVND (reference sequence). Trimming stripped 5 bases from V and 2 bases from J, with 12 bases between. The CDR3 extends over 14 amino acids. CDR3 loop: CASSPRQKNTEAFF. The CDR3 DNA sequence: TGTGCCAGTAGTCCCAGACAGAAAAACACTGAAGCTTTCTTT. Variable domain in full (rest from reference TRBV19 and TRBJ1-1): DGGITQSPKYLFRKEGQNVTLSCEQNLNHDAMYWYRQDPGQGLRLIYYSQIVNDFQKGDIAEGYSVSREKKESFPLTVTSAQKNPTAFYLCASSPRQKNTEAFFGQGTRLTVV.

This clonotype was counted a single time. CDR3 coding DNA: TGTGCCAGTAGTATAGTGGATCAGCCCCAGCATTTT. Its translation: CASSIVDQPQHF. This rearrangement joins TRBV19 to TRBJ1-5; D is unclear. CDR1 is LNHDA, CDR2 SQIVND, per germline (reference sequence). V gave up 1 base and J gave up 5 bases, with 3 bases separating them. The CDR3 has 12 residues.

The J gene is TRBJ2-2, the V gene TRBV9; either TRBD1 or TRBD2 may supply D (7 bases each). Germline CDR1 and CDR2: SGDLS and YYNGEE. V was clipped by 4 bases and J by 6 bases, with 22 bases between them. The CDR3 sequence is 17 residues long. In DNA form, the CDR3 reads TGTGCCAGCAGCTTAGTGGGGAGGGGGCTGAGCGCCGGGGAGCTGTTTTTT. This encodes CASSLVGRGLSAGELFF.

In nucleotides, the CDR3 is TGTGCCATCAGTCCGGGACAGGTAAATTCACCCCTCCACTTT. Translating it yields CAISPGQVNSPLHF. The chain recombines TRBV10-3 with TRBJ1-6; 8 bases line up with TRBD1. V dropped 5 bases and J dropped 7; count of bases not matched to a gene: 4. The CDR3 runs to 14 residues. Germline V gene lookup returns CDR1 ENHRY and CDR2 SYGVKD.

V is TRBV7-2 and J is TRBJ2-1; D remains unclear. The CDR3 consists of 13 residues. CDR1 and CDR2 from the germline V gene are SGHTA and FQGNSA. V lost 4 bases and J 3 bases, leaving 7 bases between the germline ends. The DNA for the CDR3 is TGTGCCAGCAGCTCCTCAGACTACAATGAGCAGTTCTTC. Protein product: CASSSSDYNEQFF. The full variable domain, completed using reference TRBV7-2 and TRBJ2-1, is GAGVSQSPSNKVTEKGKDVELRCDPISGHTALYWYRQSLGQGLEFLIYFQGNSAPDKSGLPSDRFSAERTGGSVSTLTIQRTQQEDSAVYLCASSSSDYNEQFFGPGTRLTVL.

This clonotype was picked up many times. V gene TRBV7-2 combines with J gene TRBJ2-1, with 10 bases matching TRBD2. V gave up 1 base and J gave up 0 bases; unmatched junction bases: 3. The germline V gene has CDR1 SGHTA and CDR2 FQGNSA. The CDR3 spans 17 residues. DNA for the CDR3: TGTGCCAGCAGCTTAGACAGGACTAGCGGCTCCTACAATGAGCAGTTCTTC. Its protein is CASSLDRTSGSYNEQFF.

This clonotype was counted between two and nine times. V and J are TRBV2 and TRBJ1-1; 8 bases line up with TRBD1. The CDR3 has 15 residues. The junction had 3 bases not matched to a gene; V was cut back by 3 bases and J by 0 bases. The germline gives CDR1 SNHLY, CDR2 FYNNEI. The CDR3 coding sequence is TGTGCCAGCAGTGAGGACAGGGTCCTGAACACTGAAGCTTTCTTT. This encodes CASSEDRVLNTEAFF.

This clonotype was counted many times. V and J are TRBV6-2 or TRBV6-3 and TRBJ1-2; no clear D gene. The germline V and J ends were trimmed by 2 bases and 1 base, with 2 bases remaining between them. Germline loops: CDR1 MNHEY, CDR2 SVGEGT. The CDR3 is 12 residues long. The CDR3 region has the DNA TGTGCCAGCAGTTACAATAACTATGGCTACACCTTC. Translating gives CASSYNNYGYTF.

In its sample, this clonotype was seen many times. This chain links TRBV4-3 with TRBJ2-7; 11 positions agree with TRBD1. Per germline, CDR1 LGHNA and CDR2 YSLEER. This CDR3 has 16 amino acids. Unmatched junction bases numbered 4, after V lost 0 bases and J lost 3 bases. The CDR3: CASSQEPGQGGYEQYF. The CDR3 DNA reads as TGCGCCAGCAGCCAAGAGCCGGGACAGGGGGGCTACGAGCAGTACTTC.

About this clonotype: At one end, the junction sequence differs from germline, possibly due to a read error. This chain joins TRBV2 and TRBJ2-7; 8 nucleotides align to TRBD1. In germline, CDR1 is SNHLY, CDR2 FYNNEI. The CDR3 covers 11 residues. This chain's CDR3 is CASSRDRGRDF. CDR3 nucleotide sequence: TGTGCCAGCAGCCGCGACAGGGGACGGGACTTC.

The chain carries TRBV29-1 and TRBJ1-3; D gene uncertain. CDR1 is SQVTM and CDR2 is ANQGSEA in the germline V gene. CDR3 size: 14 residues. For the CDR3, the DNA is TGCATGGGGAGTGGAGGGTGGTCTGGAAACACCATATATTTT. Amino acids: CMGSGGWSGNTIYF.

This chain connects TRBV29-1 to TRBJ2-1, with 12 bases matching TRBD2. The CDR3 sequence is 17 residues long. CDR1 is SQVTM and CDR2 is ANQGSEA in the germline V gene. Trimming at V came to 3 bases and at J to 10 bases, leaving 16 bases not matched to a gene. DNA of the CDR3: TGCAGCGTTGATAATCCCACTAGCGGGAGGACCCTCAGAGAGCAGTTCTTC. Protein: CSVDNPTSGRTLREQFF.

In this sample, this clonotype turned up many times. The chain uses TRBV7-9 and TRBJ1-5; TRBD1 is a possible D gene (5 bases). CDR1 is SEHNR, CDR2 FQNEAQ, per germline (reference sequence). The CDR3 consists of 13 residues. Trimming shortened V by 2 bases and J by 6 bases, and 8 bases separated the two germline ends. The CDR3 bases are TGTGCCAGCAGCTTAAGCGGGGGTCAGCCCCAGCATTTT. It translates to CASSLSGGQPQHF.

This chain links TRBV25-1 with TRBJ2-3; the D gene is possibly TRBD2 (6 bases). V was clipped by 1 base and J by 3 bases, with 17 bases between them. Germline CDR1 and CDR2: MGHDK and SYGVNS. The CDR3 covers 17 residues. The CDR3 spells CASSEFTGSNRTDTQYF. CDR3 nucleotide sequence: TGTGCCAGCAGTGAATTCACCGGGAGCAATAGAACAGATACGCAGTATTTT.

The chain joins TRBV10-1 to TRBJ1-1; D not resolved. The CDR3 is 16 amino acids. CDR1 and CDR2 (germline): WNHNN, SYGVQD (reference sequence). Trimming took off 0 bases at V and 1 base at J, with 12 bases between the two ends. In DNA form, the CDR3 reads TGCGCCAGCAGTGAGTCGGCAGTTGGGAGGAACACTGAAGCTTTCTTT. It is translated as CASSESAVGRNTEAFF.

The chain carries TRBV20-1 and TRBJ2-7; no definite D call. The CDR3 consists of 14 residues. With 0 bases removed from V and 3 bases from J, the gap between germline ends came to 12 bases. Germline V CDR1 and CDR2: DFQATT, SNEGSKA (reference sequence). The CDR3 DNA follows: TGCAGTGCTAGAGATGGGGAAGATTTCTACGAGCAGTACTTC. It encodes CSARDGEDFYEQYF.

The genes are TRBV19 and TRBJ2-7; D gene uncertain. Trimming took off 0 bases at V and 3 bases at J, with 12 bases between the two ends. The CDR3 extends over 15 amino acids. Germline V gene lookup returns CDR1 LNHDA and CDR2 SQIVND (reference sequence). CDR3 in amino acids: CASSIDDSGVYEQYF. The CDR3 bases are TGTGCCAGTAGTATAGATGACTCTGGCGTCTACGAGCAGTACTTC.

This clonotype was observed a handful of times. This chain connects TRBV6-1 to TRBJ1-3, with D possibly matching TRBD1 (5 bases). The V end lost 7 bases, the J end lost 0 bases, and 22 bases lay between the germline ends. CDR1 and CDR2 from the germline V gene are MNHNS and SASEGT. This CDR3 has 18 amino acids. The CDR3: CASKKAGMDYTSGNTIYF. The CDR3 DNA follows: TGTGCCAGCAAAAAGGCAGGGATGGACTATACCTCTGGAAACACCATATATTTT.

The rearrangement joins TRBV2 to TRBJ2-1, with TRBD2 identical over 9 bases. In germline, CDR1 is SNHLY, CDR2 FYNNEI. The V segment lost 4 bases and the J segment 4 bases; nucleotides outside the gene matches: 5. The CDR3 is 15 amino acids. The chain's CDR3 is CASSGMTSGYNEQFF. The CDR3 DNA is TGTGCCAGCAGTGGCATGACTAGCGGTTACAATGAGCAGTTCTTC. Full variable domain (rest looked up from reference TRBV2 and TRBJ2-1): EPEVTQTPSHQVTQMGQEVILRCVPISNHLYFYWYRQILGQKVEFLVSFYNNEISEKSEIFDDQFSVERPDGSNFTLKIRSTKLEDSAMYFCASSGMTSGYNEQFFGPGTRLTVL.